This T cell receptor beta chain was retrieved from a study of CD8 T cells in Susac syndrome (dated by TCRdb to the late 2010s). Regarding the complete study: Of the Susac syndrome patients who were sequenced, about six had clinically active disease and about 8 were in clinical remission. At blood withdrawal, Susac syndrome patients were either therapy-naive, taking corticosteroids (in some cases with IVIg as well), or taking IVIg alone. The study used repertoire sequencing to test whether antigen drove CD8+ T cell activation and differentiation in Susac syndrome.

High-throughput TCR beta sequencing profiled peripheral blood CD8+ and CD4+ T cells from healthy donors, Susac syndrome patients and multiple sclerosis patients. The Susac syndrome patients fulfilled recently defined diagnostic criteria for definite or probable disease. Bulk CD8+ and CD4+ T cells were purified magnetically by negative isolation, whereas CD8+ TEMRA cells were enriched by FACS. Blood was drawn into EDTA tubes, processed within 24 hours, and PBMCs were isolated by density gradient centrifugation. PBMCs destined for TCR sequencing were cryopreserved in liquid nitrogen and later thawed in a 37 °C water bath. The sorted or isolated CD4+, CD8+ and CD8+ TEMRA cells reached a purity of at least 90%. On this clonotype itself: Its specific antigen is unknown. Base-call qualities are not available, and no considerably larger clone is one nucleotide away.

The germline ends are 9 bases apart after V is trimmed by 0 bases and J by 5 bases. Looking up the germline V gene yields CDR1 MNHEY and CDR2 SVGAGI. Including the terminal cysteine and phenylalanine, the CDR3 comprises 14 residues. Only the CDR3 DNA stays, 42 bases, in frame from base 1. RNA was extracted with the RNeasy kit and 0.5 to 1 ug was reverse transcribed using random hexamers. The immunoSEQ multiplex PCR assay, covering 54 Vbeta and 13 Jbeta segments, was used to amplify TCR beta CDR3 regions. To correct PCR amplification bias, a synthetic template baseline was used for both primer optimization and computational correction. Regarding the original processing steps: Reads were annotated to V, D and J genes according to IMGT and were analyzed with immunoSEQ Analyzer, with only productive sequences retained. To calculate clonality, Shannon entropy was normalized by log2 of the number of productive unique sequences and then subtracted from one. Public and private clones were assessed among the 100 most prevalent clones of each patient and control. A clone was defined as Susac-specific if it was absent from the healthy and MS cohorts, from about 1,100 published viral clones and from other ImmuneACCESS disease sequences. TCRdb trimmed public reads at Q25 via fastp, called clones via MiXCR and kept in-frame beta chains. Each CDR3 protein appears once, grouped with its most common genes and DNA. The V and J calls here are based on TCRdb, not the publication. The sample table records under 200,000 distinct CDR3 sequences; about 96% of these occur just once. Of the sample, around 0.13% falls within the top ten clones.

What the authors observed across the whole study: No clonal expansion was detected in the CD4+ T cell repertoire of Susac syndrome patients. The TCR sequencing and HLA analysis was acknowledged to have included a relatively small number of individuals.

This TCR was sampled from a human donor with Susac syndrome. The chain is encoded by TRBV6-5 joined to TRBJ2-3; no D gene call is confident. Sequenced material: CD4+ T cells from PBMCs. For the CDR3, the sequence is CASSYSILEDTQYF. The nucleotide sequence reads as follows: TGTGCCAGCAGTTACTCGATCCTCGAAGATACGCAGTATTTT.